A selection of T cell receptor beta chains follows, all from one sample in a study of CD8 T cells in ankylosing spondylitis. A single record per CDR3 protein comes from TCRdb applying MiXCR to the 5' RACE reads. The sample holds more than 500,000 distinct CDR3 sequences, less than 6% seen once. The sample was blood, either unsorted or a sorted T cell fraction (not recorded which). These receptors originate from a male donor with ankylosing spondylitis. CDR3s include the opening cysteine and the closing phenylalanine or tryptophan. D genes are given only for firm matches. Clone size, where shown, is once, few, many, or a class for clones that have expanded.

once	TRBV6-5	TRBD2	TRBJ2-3	TGTGCCAGCAGTTACTCGCGACTAGCGGGAGATTTTGATACGCAGTATTTT	CASSYSRLAGDFDTQYF
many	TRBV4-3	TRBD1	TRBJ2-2	TGCGCCAGCAGATGGGACAGAAACACCGGGGAGCTGTTTTTT	CASRWDRNTGELFF
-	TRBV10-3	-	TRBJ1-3	TGTGCCCTTAGGGTTGCGGCGCCGAGTGGAAACACCATATATTTT	CALRVAAPSGNTIYF
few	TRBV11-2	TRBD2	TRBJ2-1	TGTGCCAGCAGCTTAGGGGTAGCGGGATTGGAGAATGAGCAGTTCTTC	CASSLGVAGLENEQFF
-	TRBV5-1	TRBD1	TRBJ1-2	TGCGCCAGCAGCTCGGACAGGGGGTTTTCGAGCTACACCTTC	CASSSDRGFSSYTF
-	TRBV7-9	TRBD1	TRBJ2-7	TGTGCCAGCAGCCCTAGGGACAGGGGTGGGTACGAGCAGTACTTC	CASSPRDRGGYEQYF
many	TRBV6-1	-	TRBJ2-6	TGTGCCAGCAGTAGAAGCGCAAGCTCTGGGGCCAACGTCCTGACTTTC	CASSRSASSGANVLTF
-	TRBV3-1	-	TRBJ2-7	TGTGCCAGCAGCCAAGGTCCAGGGCCCTACGAGCGGTACTTC	CASSQGPGPYERYF
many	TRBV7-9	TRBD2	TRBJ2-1	TGTGCCAGCAGTACCGGGACTAGCCCTTACAATGAGCAGTTCTTC	CASSTGTSPYNEQFF
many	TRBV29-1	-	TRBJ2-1	TGCAGCGTTGAGCTCATCTCCAATGAGCAGTTCTTC	CSVELISNEQFF
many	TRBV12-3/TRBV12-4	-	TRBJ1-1	TGTGCCAGCAGCCCCACCCCCAGAGGGGGCACTGAAGCTTTCTTT	CASSPTPRGGTEAFF
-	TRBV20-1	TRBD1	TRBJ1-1	TGCAGTGCCTCGAGACCCACAGGGGGCGACACTGAAGCTTTCTTT	CSASRPTGGDTEAFF
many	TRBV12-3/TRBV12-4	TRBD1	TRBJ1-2	TGTGCCAGCAGGGGGGACAGTGGGTATGGCTACACCTTC	CASRGDSGYGYTF
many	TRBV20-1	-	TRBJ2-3	TGCAGTGCCTACATAGCGAGAAGCACAGATACGCAGTATTTT	CSAYIARSTDTQYF
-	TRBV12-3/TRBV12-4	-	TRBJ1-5	TGTGCCAGCAGTTTCCTCAGGGGAGAGTTGTTGTTGAGCAATCAGCCCCAGCATTTT	CASSFLRGELLLSNQPQHF
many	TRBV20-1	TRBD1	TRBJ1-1	TGCAGTGCTAGAGTCCGTGCGGACAGGGTATTGGGAACTGAAGCTTTCTTT	CSARVRADRVLGTEAFF
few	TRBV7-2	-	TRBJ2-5	TGTGCCAGCAGCTCAGATCCCTCGAGGGGGACCCAGTACTTC	CASSSDPSRGTQYF
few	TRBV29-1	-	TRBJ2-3	TGCAGCCTCCTTGGGGCGGAGGGAGGCACAGATACGCAGTATTTT	CSLLGAEGGTDTQYF
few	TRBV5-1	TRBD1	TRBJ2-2	TGCGCCACCAAGACAGGGGTCACCGGGGAGCTGTTTTTT	CATKTGVTGELFF
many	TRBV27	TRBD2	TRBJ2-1	TGTGCCAGCAGTTTTTGGGCGGGGGGCCGTAGCTCCTACAATGAGCAGTTCTTC	CASSFWAGGRSSYNEQFF
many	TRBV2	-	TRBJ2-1	TGTGCCAGCAGTGAATACTACAATGAGCAGTTCTTC	CASSEYYNEQFF
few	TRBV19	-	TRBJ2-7	TGTGCCAGTAGTCCCGGGGCCCGAGCCTACGAGCAGTACTTC	CASSPGARAYEQYF
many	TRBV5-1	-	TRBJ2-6	TGCGCCAGCAGCTCACAGGGATCTGGGGCCAACGTCCTGACTTTC	CASSSQGSGANVLTF
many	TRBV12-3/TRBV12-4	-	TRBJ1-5	TGTGCCAGCAGTTTGGGGGGGAGAGCCCAGCATTTT	CASSLGGRAQHF
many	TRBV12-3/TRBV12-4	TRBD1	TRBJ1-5	TGTGCCAGCAGTTGTCCCCTTCGGGACAGGGTAAATCAGCCCCAGCATTTT	CASSCPLRDRVNQPQHF
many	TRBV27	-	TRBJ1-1	TGTGCCAGCTCTTGGAGGGAGGGCACTGAAGCTTTCTTT	CASSWREGTEAFF
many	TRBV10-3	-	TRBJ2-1	TGTGCTGGGGGCGGGACGACCTACAATGAGCAGTTCTTC	CAGGGTTYNEQFF
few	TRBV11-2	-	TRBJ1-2	TGTGCCAGCAGCTTAAACTGGTGGGGTGAAGAAATCTTC	CASSLNWWGEEIF
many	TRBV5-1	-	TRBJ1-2	TGCGCCAGCAGCTCTGGGCATGGCTACACCTTC	CASSSGHGYTF
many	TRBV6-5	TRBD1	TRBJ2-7	TGTGCCAGCAGTTACTTGGACAGGGGGCGCGGGTTATTATACGAGCAGTACTTC	CASSYLDRGRGLLYEQYF
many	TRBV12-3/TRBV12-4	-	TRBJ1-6	TGTGCCAGCAGTTTCGGCACCTATAATTCACCCCTCCACTTT	CASSFGTYNSPLHF
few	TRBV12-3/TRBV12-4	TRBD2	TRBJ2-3	TGTGCCAGCAGTCCCCTGGCGGGGGGCTCTAGCACAGATACGCAGTATTTT	CASSPLAGGSSTDTQYF
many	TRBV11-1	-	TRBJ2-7	TGTGCCAGCGGACTCCTAACCTACGAGCAGTACTTC	CASGLLTYEQYF
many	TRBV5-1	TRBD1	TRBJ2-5	TGCGCCAGCAGCCTCTCCGGGACAGGGGAAGAGACCCAGTACTTC	CASSLSGTGEETQYF
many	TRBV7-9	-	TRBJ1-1	TGTGCCAGCAGCCCGAGACAAGGGGACACTGAAGCTTTCTTT	CASSPRQGDTEAFF
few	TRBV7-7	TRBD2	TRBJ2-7	TGTGCTAGCAGCTTAGGGTTGCGGGAGGGCCTGGACGAGCAGTACTTC	CASSLGLREGLDEQYF
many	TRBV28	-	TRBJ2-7	TGTGCCAGCAGGAGTCTTAGCCCCACCTACGAGCAGTACTTC	CASRSLSPTYEQYF
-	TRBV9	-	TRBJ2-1	TGTGCCAGCAGCGTAGTACGGGGTTACAATGAGCAGTTCTTC	CASSVVRGYNEQFF
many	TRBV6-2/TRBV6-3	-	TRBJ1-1	TGTGCCAGCAGTTACGAGTATGAAGCTTTCTTT	CASSYEYEAFF
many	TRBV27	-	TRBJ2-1	TGTGCCAGCAGTTCAATAGTAGTTAAAGTCGATGAGCAGTTCTTC	CASSSIVVKVDEQFF
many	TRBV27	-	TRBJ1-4	TGTGCCAGCAGTCCCCGCCGAGCAACTAATGAAAAACTGTTTTTT	CASSPRRATNEKLFF
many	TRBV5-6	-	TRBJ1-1	TGTGCCAGCAGCTCCTATCACAGGTTGAACACTGAAGCTTTCTTT	CASSSYHRLNTEAFF
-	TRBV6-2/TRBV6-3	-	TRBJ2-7	TGTGCCAGCAGTGACAGTCTCTTCCCCTACGAGCAGTACTTC	CASSDSLFPYEQYF
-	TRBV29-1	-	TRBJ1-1	TGCAGCGTTGAAAGGCCGTTAAGGAAGGTTGAAGCTTTCTTT	CSVERPLRKVEAFF
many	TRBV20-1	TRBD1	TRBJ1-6	TGCAGTGCTAGAGGACAGGGTAATTCACCCCTCCACTTT	CSARGQGNSPLHF
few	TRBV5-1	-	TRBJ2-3	TGCGCCAGCAGCTCAGGCCGGGATTCTTCGGTTGATACGCAGTATTTT	CASSSGRDSSVDTQYF